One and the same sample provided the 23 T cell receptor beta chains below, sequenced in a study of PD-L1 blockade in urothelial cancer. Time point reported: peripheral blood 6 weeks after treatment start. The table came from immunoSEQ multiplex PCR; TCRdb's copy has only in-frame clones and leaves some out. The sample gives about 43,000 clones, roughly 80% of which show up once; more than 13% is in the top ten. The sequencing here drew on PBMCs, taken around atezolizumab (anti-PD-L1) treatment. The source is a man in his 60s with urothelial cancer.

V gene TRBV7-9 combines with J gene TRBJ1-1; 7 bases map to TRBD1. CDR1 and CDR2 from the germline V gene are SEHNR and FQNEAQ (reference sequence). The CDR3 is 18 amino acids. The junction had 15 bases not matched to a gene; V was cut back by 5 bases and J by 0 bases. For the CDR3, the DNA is TGTGCCAGCAGCCATCCTGCCCGACAGGGCAGCATGAACACTGAAGCTTTCTTT. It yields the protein CASSHPARQGSMNTEAFF.

CDR3 DNA: TGTGCCAGTACCCATCAAGGGGTAGATACGCAGTATTTT. As protein: CASTHQGVDTQYF. The chain joins TRBV19 to TRBJ2-3, with a tentative D call TRBD1 (5 bases). CDR3 length: 13 residues. V was pared by 7 bases and J by 5 bases, with 13 bases between. CDR1 and CDR2 from the germline V gene are LNHDA and SQIVND (reference sequence).

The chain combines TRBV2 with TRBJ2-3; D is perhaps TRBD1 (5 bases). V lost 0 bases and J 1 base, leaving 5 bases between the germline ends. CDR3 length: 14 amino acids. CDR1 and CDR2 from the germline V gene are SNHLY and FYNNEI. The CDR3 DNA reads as TGTGCCAGCAGTGAAGCGGGGCGCACAGATACGCAGTATTTT. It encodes CASSEAGRTDTQYF.

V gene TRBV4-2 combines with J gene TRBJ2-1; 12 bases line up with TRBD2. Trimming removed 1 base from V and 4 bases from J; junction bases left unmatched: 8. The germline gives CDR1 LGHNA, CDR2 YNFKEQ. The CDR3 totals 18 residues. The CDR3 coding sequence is TGTGCCAGCAGCCAAGGTTTGGCTAGCGGGGGGGTTTACAATGAGCAGTTCTTC. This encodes CASSQGLASGGVYNEQFF.

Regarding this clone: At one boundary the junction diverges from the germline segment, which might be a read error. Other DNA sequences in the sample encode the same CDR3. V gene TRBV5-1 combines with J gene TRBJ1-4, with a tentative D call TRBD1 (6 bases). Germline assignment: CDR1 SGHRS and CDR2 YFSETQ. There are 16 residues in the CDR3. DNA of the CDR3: TGCGCCAGCAGCTTGGGACAGGTCCTCGAGCGTGAAAAACTATTTTTT. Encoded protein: CASSLGQVLEREKLFF.

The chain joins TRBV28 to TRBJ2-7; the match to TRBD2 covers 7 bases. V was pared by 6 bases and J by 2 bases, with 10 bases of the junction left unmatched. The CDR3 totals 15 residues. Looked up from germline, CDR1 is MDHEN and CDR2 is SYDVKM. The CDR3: CASRALSSGPYEQYF. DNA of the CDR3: TGTGCCAGCAGGGCCCTCTCTAGCGGACCCTACGAGCAGTACTTC. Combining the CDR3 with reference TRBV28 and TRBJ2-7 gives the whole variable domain DVKVTQSSRYLVKRTGEKVFLECVQDMDHENMFWYRQDPGLGLRLIYFSYDVKMKEKGDIPEGYSVSREKKERFSLILESASTNQTSMYLCASRALSSGPYEQYFGPGTRLTVT.

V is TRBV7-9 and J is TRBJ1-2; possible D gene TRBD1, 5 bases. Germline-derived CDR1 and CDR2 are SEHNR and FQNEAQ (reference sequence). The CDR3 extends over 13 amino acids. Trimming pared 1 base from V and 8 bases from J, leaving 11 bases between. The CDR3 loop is CASSLGQWGGYTF. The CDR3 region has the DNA TGTGCCAGCAGCTTAGGACAGTGGGGAGGCTACACCTTC.

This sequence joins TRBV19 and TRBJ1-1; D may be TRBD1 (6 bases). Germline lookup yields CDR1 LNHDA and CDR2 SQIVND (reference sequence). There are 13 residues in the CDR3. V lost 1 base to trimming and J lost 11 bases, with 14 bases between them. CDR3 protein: CASSIGRGEGAFF. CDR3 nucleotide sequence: TGTGCCAGTAGTATAGGCAGGGGAGAGGGGGCTTTCTTT.

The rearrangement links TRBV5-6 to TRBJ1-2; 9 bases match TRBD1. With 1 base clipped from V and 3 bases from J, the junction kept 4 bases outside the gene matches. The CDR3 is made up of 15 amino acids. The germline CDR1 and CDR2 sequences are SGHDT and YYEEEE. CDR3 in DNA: TGTGCCAGCAGCTTGCTGGGACAGGGAGACTATGGCTACACCTTC. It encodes CASSLLGQGDYGYTF.

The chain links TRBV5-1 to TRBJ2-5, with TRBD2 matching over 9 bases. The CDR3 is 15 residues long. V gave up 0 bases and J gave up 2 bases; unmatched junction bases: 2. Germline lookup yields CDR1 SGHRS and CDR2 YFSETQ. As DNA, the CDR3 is TGCGCCAGCAGCTTGGGCGGGGGGGCTCAAGAGACCCAGTACTTC. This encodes CASSLGGGAQETQYF.

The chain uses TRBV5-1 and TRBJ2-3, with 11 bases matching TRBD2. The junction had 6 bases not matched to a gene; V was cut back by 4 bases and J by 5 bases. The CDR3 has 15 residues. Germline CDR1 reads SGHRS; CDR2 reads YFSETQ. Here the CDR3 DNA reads TGCGCCAGCAGCCACACTAGCGGGGGTGTAGATACGCAGTATTTT. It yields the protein CASSHTSGGVDTQYF.

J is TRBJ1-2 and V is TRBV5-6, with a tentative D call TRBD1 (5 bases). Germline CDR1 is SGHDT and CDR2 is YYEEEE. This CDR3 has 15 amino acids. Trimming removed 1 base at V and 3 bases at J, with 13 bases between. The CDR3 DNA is TGTGCCAGCAGCTTGAGACAGCCGTGGGACTATGGCTACACCTTC. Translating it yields CASSLRQPWDYGYTF. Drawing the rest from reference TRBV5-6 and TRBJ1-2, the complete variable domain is DAGVTQSPTHLIKTRGQQVTLRCSPKSGHDTVSWYQQALGQGPQFIFQYYEEEERQRGNFPDRFSGHQFPNYSSELNVNALLLGDSALYLCASSLRQPWDYGYTFGSGTRLTVV.

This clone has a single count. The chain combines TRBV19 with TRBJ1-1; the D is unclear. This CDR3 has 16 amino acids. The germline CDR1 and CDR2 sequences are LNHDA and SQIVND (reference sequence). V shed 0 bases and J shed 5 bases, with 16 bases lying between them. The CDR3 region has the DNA TGTGCCAGTAGTATAGATCCCTCAAGCCCGGGGACTGAAGCTTTCTTT. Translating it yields CASSIDPSSPGTEAFF.

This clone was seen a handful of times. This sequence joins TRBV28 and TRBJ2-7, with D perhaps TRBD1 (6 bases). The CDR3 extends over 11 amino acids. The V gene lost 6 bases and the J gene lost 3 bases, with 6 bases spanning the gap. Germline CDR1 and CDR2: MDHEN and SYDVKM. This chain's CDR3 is CASRQGYEQYF. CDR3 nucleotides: TGTGCCAGCAGACAGGGCTACGAGCAGTACTTC.

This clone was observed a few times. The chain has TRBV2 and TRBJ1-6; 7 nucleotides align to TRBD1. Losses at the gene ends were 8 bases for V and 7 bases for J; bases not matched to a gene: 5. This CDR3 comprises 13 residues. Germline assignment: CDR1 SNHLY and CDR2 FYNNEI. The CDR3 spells CASDRELNSPLHF. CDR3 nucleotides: TGTGCCAGCGACAGGGAATTAAATTCACCCCTCCACTTT. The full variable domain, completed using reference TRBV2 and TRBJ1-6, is EPEVTQTPSHQVTQMGQEVILRCVPISNHLYFYWYRQILGQKVEFLVSFYNNEISEKSEIFDDQFSVERPDGSNFTLKIRSTKLEDSAMYFCASDRELNSPLHFGNGTRLTVT.

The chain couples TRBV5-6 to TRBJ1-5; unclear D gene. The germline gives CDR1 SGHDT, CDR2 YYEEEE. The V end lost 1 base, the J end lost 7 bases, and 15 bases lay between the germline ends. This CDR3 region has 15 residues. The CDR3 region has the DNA TGTGCCAGCAGCTTGCGGGAGGTGGCGAAGCAGCCCCAGCATTTT. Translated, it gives CASSLREVAKQPQHF.

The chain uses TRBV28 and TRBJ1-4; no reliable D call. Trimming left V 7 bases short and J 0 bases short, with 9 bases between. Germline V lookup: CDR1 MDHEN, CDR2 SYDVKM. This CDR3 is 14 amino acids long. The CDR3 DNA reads TGTGCCAGCACCACGGGATCAACTAATGAAAAACTGTTTTTT. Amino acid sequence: CASTTGSTNEKLFF.

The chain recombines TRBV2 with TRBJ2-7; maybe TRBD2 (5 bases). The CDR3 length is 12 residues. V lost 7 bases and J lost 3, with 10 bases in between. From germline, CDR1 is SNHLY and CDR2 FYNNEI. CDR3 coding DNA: TGTGCCAGCAATGGGGAGCGCTACGAGCAGTACTTC. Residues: CASNGERYEQYF.

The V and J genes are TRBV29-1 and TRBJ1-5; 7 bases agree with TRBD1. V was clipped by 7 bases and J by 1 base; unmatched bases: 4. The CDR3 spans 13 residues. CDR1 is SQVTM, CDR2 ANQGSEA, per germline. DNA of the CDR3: TGCAGCGCGAAACAGGGGAGCAATCAGCCCCAGCATTTT. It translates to CSAKQGSNQPQHF.

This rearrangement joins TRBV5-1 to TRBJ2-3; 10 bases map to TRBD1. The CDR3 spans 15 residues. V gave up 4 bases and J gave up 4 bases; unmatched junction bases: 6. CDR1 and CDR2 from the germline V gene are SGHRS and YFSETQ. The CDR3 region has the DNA TGCGCCAGCAGCCTTCGACAGGGGGCGGCAGATACGCAGTATTTT. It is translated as CASSLRQGAADTQYF.

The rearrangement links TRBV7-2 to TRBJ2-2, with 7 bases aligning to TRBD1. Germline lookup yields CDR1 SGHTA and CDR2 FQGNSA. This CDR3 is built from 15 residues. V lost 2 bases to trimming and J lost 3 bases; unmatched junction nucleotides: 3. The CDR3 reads CASSLSGQHTGELFF. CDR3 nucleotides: TGTGCCAGCAGCTTATCGGGACAGCACACCGGGGAGCTGTTTTTT.

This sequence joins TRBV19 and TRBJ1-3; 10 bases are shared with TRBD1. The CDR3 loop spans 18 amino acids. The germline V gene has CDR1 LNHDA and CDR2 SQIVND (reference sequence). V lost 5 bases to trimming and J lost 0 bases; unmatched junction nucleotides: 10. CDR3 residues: CASSPEGDRGYSGNTIYF. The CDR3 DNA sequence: TGTGCCAGTAGTCCGGAGGGGGACAGGGGTTACTCTGGAAACACCATATATTTT.

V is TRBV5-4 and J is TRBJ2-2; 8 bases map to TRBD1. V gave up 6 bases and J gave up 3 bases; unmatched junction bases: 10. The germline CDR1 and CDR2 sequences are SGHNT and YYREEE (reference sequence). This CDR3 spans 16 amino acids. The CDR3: CASTFGQGEYTGELFF. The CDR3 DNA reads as TGTGCCAGCACCTTCGGACAGGGTGAATACACCGGGGAGCTGTTTTTT.